This entry concerns a single TCR beta chain. Its antigen is unidentified. A junction end diverges from the germline sequence, so it may reflect a read error. TCR beta CDR3 sequences were amplified from RNA transcripts. The HTBI set primed first-round TCR CDR3 RT-PCR. TCRdb reprocessed the multiplex PCR reads via MiXCR and lists one record per CDR3 protein. The sample gives almost 250,000 distinct CDR3 sequences, over 20% of which show up once; approximately 35% is in the top ten. The entry originates in a study of T cells in Graves' hyperthyroidism and ophthalmopathy. Study outcomes and limitations: Separation of ophthalmopathy from stable hyperthyroidism was achieved by a 13 V-J model. Blood also contained most expanded thyroid clonotypes above 0.001.

The CDR3 covers 11 residues. CDR1 is ENHRY, CDR2 SYGVKD, per germline. Reasons for excluding patients were uncontrolled infection, other autoimmune disease, pregnancy or lactation. The chain recombines TRBV10-3 with TRBJ2-7, with 7 positions matching TRBD2. Input material: blood. The sequence was collected from a woman aged 40 to 50 with Graves' ophthalmopathy. CDR3 sequence (DNA): TGTGCCACCAGGGAGGGTCACGAGCAGTGCTTC. It is translated as CATREGHEQCF.